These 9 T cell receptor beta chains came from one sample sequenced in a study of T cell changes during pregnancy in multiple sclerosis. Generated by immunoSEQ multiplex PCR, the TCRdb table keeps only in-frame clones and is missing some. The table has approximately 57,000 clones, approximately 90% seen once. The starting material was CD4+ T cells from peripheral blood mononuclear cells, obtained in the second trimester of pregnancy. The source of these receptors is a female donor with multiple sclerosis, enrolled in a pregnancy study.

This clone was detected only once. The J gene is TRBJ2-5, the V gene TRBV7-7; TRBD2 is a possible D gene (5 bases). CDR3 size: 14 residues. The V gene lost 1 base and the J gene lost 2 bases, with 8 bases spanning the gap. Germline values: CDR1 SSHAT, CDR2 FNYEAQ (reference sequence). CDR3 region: CASSLGGQQETQYF. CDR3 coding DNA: TGTGCCAGCAGCTTAGGAGGGCAGCAAGAGACCCAGTACTTC.

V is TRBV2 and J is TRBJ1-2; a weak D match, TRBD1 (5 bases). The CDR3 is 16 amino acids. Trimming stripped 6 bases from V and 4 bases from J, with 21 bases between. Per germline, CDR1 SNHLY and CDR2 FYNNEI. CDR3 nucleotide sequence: TGTGCCAGCAGCGACAGAGTGGGAGGTTTCTCCTATGGCTACACCTTC. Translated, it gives CASSDRVGGFSYGYTF. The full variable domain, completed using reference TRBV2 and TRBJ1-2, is EPEVTQTPSHQVTQMGQEVILRCVPISNHLYFYWYRQILGQKVEFLVSFYNNEISEKSEIFDDQFSVERPDGSNFTLKIRSTKLEDSAMYFCASSDRVGGFSYGYTFGSGTRLTVV.

As DNA, the CDR3 is TGTGCCAGCATGGGAGGGACAAACTCCTACGAGCAGTACTTC. Amino acid sequence: CASMGGTNSYEQYF. This sequence joins TRBV28 and TRBJ2-7; D is perhaps TRBD2 (7 bases). Trimming took off 7 bases at V and 0 bases at J, with 13 bases between the two ends. Germline values: CDR1 MDHEN, CDR2 SYDVKM. The CDR3 covers 14 residues. Together with reference TRBV28 and TRBJ2-7, the CDR3 gives the full variable domain: DVKVTQSSRYLVKRTGEKVFLECVQDMDHENMFWYRQDPGLGLRLIYFSYDVKMKEKGDIPEGYSVSREKKERFSLILESASTNQTSMYLCASMGGTNSYEQYFGPGTRLTVT.

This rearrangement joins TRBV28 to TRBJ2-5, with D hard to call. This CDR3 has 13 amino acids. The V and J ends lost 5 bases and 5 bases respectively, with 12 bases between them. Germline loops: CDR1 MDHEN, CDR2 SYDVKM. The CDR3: CASSPNLFETQYF. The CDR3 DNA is TGTGCCAGCAGTCCTAACCTGTTCGAGACCCAGTACTTC.

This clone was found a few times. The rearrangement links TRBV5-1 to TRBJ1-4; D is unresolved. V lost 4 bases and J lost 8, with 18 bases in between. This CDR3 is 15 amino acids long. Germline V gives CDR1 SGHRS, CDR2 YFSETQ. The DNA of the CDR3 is TGCGCCAGCAGCCCCTCCGATCGGGTCGACGAAAAACTGTTTTTT. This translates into CASSPSDRVDEKLFF. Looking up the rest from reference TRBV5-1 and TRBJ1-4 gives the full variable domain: KAGVTQTPRYLIKTRGQQVTLSCSPISGHRSVSWYQQTPGQGLQFLFEYFSETQRNKGNFPGRFSGRQFSNSRSEMNVSTLELGDSALYLCASSPSDRVDEKLFFGSGTQLSVL.

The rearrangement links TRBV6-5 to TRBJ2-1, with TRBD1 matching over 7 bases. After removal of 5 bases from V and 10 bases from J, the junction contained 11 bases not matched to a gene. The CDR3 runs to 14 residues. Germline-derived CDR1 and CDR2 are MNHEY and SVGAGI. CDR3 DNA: TGTGCCAGCAGTACTGTAGAGGGGGCATGGGAGCAGTTCTTC. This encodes CASSTVEGAWEQFF.

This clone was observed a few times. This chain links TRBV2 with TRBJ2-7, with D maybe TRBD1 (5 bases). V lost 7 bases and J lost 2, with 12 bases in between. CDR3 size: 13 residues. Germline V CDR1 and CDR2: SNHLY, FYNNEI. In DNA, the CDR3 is TGTGCCAGCAAGTGGGGCAGGACCTACGAGCAGTACTTC. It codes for CASKWGRTYEQYF.

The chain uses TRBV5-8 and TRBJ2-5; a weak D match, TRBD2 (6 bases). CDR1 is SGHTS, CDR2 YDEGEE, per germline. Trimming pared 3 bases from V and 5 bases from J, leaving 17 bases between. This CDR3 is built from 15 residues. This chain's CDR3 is CASSYTQLAAETQYF. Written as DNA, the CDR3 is TGTGCCAGCAGCTACACCCAACTAGCTGCGGAGACCCAGTACTTC. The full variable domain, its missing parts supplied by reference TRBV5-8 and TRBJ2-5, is EAGVTQSPTHLIKTRGQQATLRCSPISGHTSVYWYQQALGLGLQFLLWYDEGEERNRGNFPPRFSGRQFPNYSSELNVNALELEDSALYLCASSYTQLAAETQYFGPGTRLLVL.

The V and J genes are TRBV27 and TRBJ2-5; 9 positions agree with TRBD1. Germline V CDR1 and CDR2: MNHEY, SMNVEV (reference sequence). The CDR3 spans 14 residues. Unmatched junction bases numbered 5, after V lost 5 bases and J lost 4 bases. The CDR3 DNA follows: TGTGCCAGCAGTCCTCGGACAGGGGCAGAGACCCAGTACTTC. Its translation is CASSPRTGAETQYF.